These 25 T cell receptor beta chains came from one sample sequenced in a study of blood T cells in healthy people across ages (dated by TCRdb to about 2015). The library was made by 5' RACE. For sequencing, an Illumina HiSeq 2500 was employed. A second about 7 to 12 cycle PCR used a sample-barcoded 5' primer and a J-beta primer mix. The public sequencing data were trimmed at Q25 with fastp and processed into clonotypes with MiXCR by TCRdb, which kept only in-frame beta chains. When rows share a CDR3 protein, they turn into one entry using the most common DNA and genes. This sample gives around 940,000 distinct CDR3 sequences in total; approximately 50% of them show up just once. The ten largest clonotypes hold around a fifth of the sample. Sequenced: blood. Receptors originate from a woman aged 60-70 years in good health.

The chain carries TRBV20-1 and TRBJ1-1, with a weak D call TRBD1 (6 bases). V lost 5 bases and J 4 bases, leaving 14 bases between the germline ends. Germline loops: CDR1 DFQATT, CDR2 SNEGSKA (reference sequence). The CDR3 loop spans 13 amino acids. The DNA for the CDR3 is TGCAGTGCTGGACAGCGTTTTGGCACTGAAGCTTTCTTT. Translation: CSAGQRFGTEAFF.

The genes are TRBV10-3 and TRBJ1-1; TRBD1 matches 7 bases. The CDR3 loop spans 15 amino acids. Germline assignment: CDR1 ENHRY and CDR2 SYGVKD. Trimming removed 3 bases from V and 1 base from J; junction bases left unmatched: 5. The DNA of the CDR3 is TGTGCCATCAGTGAAAGACAGGGACCGAACACTGAAGCTTTCTTT. Translating it yields CAISERQGPNTEAFF.

This chain joins TRBV11-2 and TRBJ2-7; no clear D. V gave up 5 bases and J gave up 5 bases, with 7 bases separating them. Germline-derived CDR1 and CDR2 are SGHAT and FQNNGV. The CDR3 is 11 amino acids. The CDR3 DNA is TGTGCCAGCAGCCCCCACCACGAGCAGTACTTC. Its protein is CASSPHHEQYF.

Concerning this clonotype: Since a much larger clone is just one base distant, this may be a read error. The chain links TRBV5-8 to TRBJ2-5; the match to TRBD2 covers 11 bases. This CDR3 has 15 amino acids. V lost 4 bases to trimming and J lost 2 bases; unmatched junction nucleotides: 4. Germline V gene sequence: CDR1 SGHTS, CDR2 YDEGEE. CDR3 sequence reads: CASSIGTSGQETQYF. Here the CDR3 DNA reads TGTGCCAGCAGCATAGGGACTAGCGGACAAGAGACCCAGTACTTC.

The chain uses TRBV7-2 and TRBJ2-7; maybe TRBD2 (6 bases). This CDR3 region has 16 residues. V gave up 2 bases and J gave up 0 bases, with 14 bases separating them. Germline V gene data show CDR1 as SGHTA and CDR2 as FQGNSA. In DNA, the CDR3 is TGTGCCAGCAGCTTATCGGGTAGCGGACGCTCCTACGAGCAGTACTTC. Its translation: CASSLSGSGRSYEQYF. Looking up the rest from reference TRBV7-2 and TRBJ2-7 gives the full variable domain: GAGVSQSPSNKVTEKGKDVELRCDPISGHTALYWYRQSLGQGLEFLIYFQGNSAPDKSGLPSDRFSAERTGGSVSTLTIQRTQQEDSAVYLCASSLSGSGRSYEQYFGPGTRLTVT.

Of note for this clonotype: Relative to the germline gene, one junction end is altered; a read error may explain this. V usage is TRBV7-2 and J usage is TRBJ2-7; D unresolved. The germline V gene has CDR1 SGHTA and CDR2 FQGNSA. The CDR3 consists of 14 residues. The CDR3 reads CASGFDQDAYEQYF. The CDR3 nucleotides read TGTGCCAGCGGCTTTGACCAGGACGCCTACGAGCAGTACTTC.

This clonotype has only a few counts. Written as DNA, the CDR3 is TGTGCCAGCAGCCTAGACCCTAGCGGGCTCTACGAGCAGTACTTC. It specifies CASSLDPSGLYEQYF. The chain combines TRBV7-2 with TRBJ2-7; TRBD2 aligns across 8 bases. Germline CDR1 and CDR2: SGHTA and FQGNSA. The CDR3 totals 15 residues. Trimming at V came to 5 bases and at J to 3 bases, leaving 9 bases not matched to a gene.

The rearrangement uses TRBV7-2 and TRBJ2-5; 11 positions agree with TRBD2. Germline CDR1 and CDR2: SGHTA and FQGNSA. This CDR3 has 16 residues. The V and J ends lost 3 bases and 4 bases, in that order; junction bases with no gene match: 7. CDR3 DNA sequence: TGTGCCAGCAGCTTCTCTAGCGGGAGGTCTGGAGAGACCCAGTACTTC. Translation gives CASSFSSGRSGETQYF.

The chain has TRBV3-1 and TRBJ2-5; D is perhaps TRBD2 (7 bases). The CDR3 has 13 amino acids. The germline V gene has CDR1 LGHDT and CDR2 YNNKEL (reference sequence). Deletions cut 6 bases from V and 4 bases from J, with 12 bases between. The CDR3 nucleotides are TGTGCCAGCAGAGGGGGGGTAGTAGAGACCCAGTACTTC. Translating it yields CASRGGVVETQYF.

The chain combines TRBV27 with TRBJ1-2; 9 bases fit TRBD1. The V segment lost 4 bases and the J segment 6 bases; nucleotides outside the gene matches: 6. Germline-derived CDR1 and CDR2 are MNHEY and SMNVEV (reference sequence). The CDR3 is made up of 14 amino acids. CDR3 residues: CASSSPRDRDGYTF. The CDR3 region has the DNA TGTGCCAGCAGTTCGCCCCGGGACAGGGATGGCTACACCTTC.

The rearrangement uses TRBV15 and TRBJ2-7, with 11 nucleotides matching TRBD2. This CDR3 spans 14 amino acids. J lost 4 bases, V lost 7 bases, and 6 bases had no gene match. Per the germline V gene, CDR1 is LNHNV and CDR2 is YYDKDF (reference sequence). The CDR3 sequence: CATKQASGRYEQYF. The CDR3 DNA follows: TGTGCCACCAAACAGGCTAGCGGGAGGTACGAGCAGTACTTC.

The chain has TRBV7-8 and TRBJ2-5; tentatively, D is TRBD2 (6 bases). The CDR3 sequence is 16 residues long. Per the germline V gene, CDR1 is SGHVS and CDR2 is FQNEAQ. The germline V and J ends were trimmed by 4 bases and 11 bases, with 26 bases remaining between them. This CDR3 is CASSSQGAGSYNEQYF. The CDR3 nucleotides read TGTGCCAGCAGCTCCCAGGGAGCGGGCTCCTACAATGAGCAGTACTTC.

The rearrangement joins TRBV28 to TRBJ2-7, with 7 bases matching TRBD1. Germline CDR1 is MDHEN and CDR2 is SYDVKM. The ends lost 7 bases at V and 4 bases at J; junction bases unmatched: 16. The CDR3 contains 16 residues. The CDR3 DNA reads as TGTGCCAGCATCACGAGGTCCCGGGACAGAACGTACGAGCAGTACTTC. This sequence encodes CASITRSRDRTYEQYF. The full variable domain, rest sourced from reference TRBV28 and TRBJ2-7, is DVKVTQSSRYLVKRTGEKVFLECVQDMDHENMFWYRQDPGLGLRLIYFSYDVKMKEKGDIPEGYSVSREKKERFSLILESASTNQTSMYLCASITRSRDRTYEQYFGPGTRLTVT.

This clonotype occurred many times. The chain is built from TRBV6-5 and TRBJ2-6; a weak D match, TRBD2 (5 bases). V lost 6 bases and J 0 bases, leaving 9 bases between the germline ends. The germline V gene encodes CDR1 MNHEY and CDR2 SVGAGI. The CDR3 is made up of 15 amino acids. Here the CDR3 reads CASRGGDSGANVLTF. DNA of the CDR3: TGTGCCAGCAGAGGAGGTGACTCTGGGGCCAACGTCCTGACTTTC.

In its sample, this clonotype was seen many times. J is TRBJ2-7 and V is TRBV4-1; 13 nucleotides match TRBD2. The CDR3 is made up of 15 amino acids. Germline V lookup: CDR1 MGHRA, CDR2 YSYEKL. J lost 4 bases, V lost 4 bases, and 4 bases had no gene match. In DNA, the CDR3 is TGCGCCAGCAGCCGACTAGCGGGAGGTGTGTACGAGCAGTACTTC. Residues: CASSRLAGGVYEQYF.

The chain is built from TRBV10-3 and TRBJ2-3; D is ambiguous. Trimming stripped 5 bases from V and 0 bases from J, with 9 bases between. Per the germline V gene, CDR1 is ENHRY and CDR2 is SYGVKD. This CDR3 spans 14 amino acids. The CDR3 DNA reads as TGTGCCATCAGTTTCAGTACAAGCACAGATACGCAGTATTTT. It translates to CAISFSTSTDTQYF.

The V call is TRBV7-8, the J call TRBJ2-1; D unclear. This CDR3 spans 14 amino acids. V was cut by 5 bases and J by 3 bases, with 11 bases left in between. The V gene's germline CDR1 is SGHVS and CDR2 FQNEAQ. The CDR3 coding sequence is TGTGCCAGCAGCCCTGGGTGGGGCTACAATGAGCAGTTCTTC. Its protein is CASSPGWGYNEQFF. Full variable domain (rest looked up from reference TRBV7-8 and TRBJ2-1): GAGVSQSPRYKVAKRGQDVALRCDPISGHVSLFWYQQALGQGPEFLTYFQNEAQLDKSGLPSDRFFAERPEGSVSTLKIQRTQQEDSAVYLCASSPGWGYNEQFFGPGTRLTVL.

This chain joins TRBV5-1 and TRBJ2-5; tentatively, D is TRBD1 or TRBD2 (6 bases each). The CDR3 contains 15 residues. The germline CDR1 and CDR2 sequences are SGHRS and YFSETQ. The ends were cut back, 1 base at V and 5 bases at J, with 15 bases in the middle. DNA of the CDR3: TGCGCCAGCAGCTTGAACAGGGCGGGGTTGGAGACCCAGTACTTC. It codes for CASSLNRAGLETQYF.

This clonotype was seen more than once but under ten times. V is TRBV27 and J is TRBJ2-1, with a weak D call TRBD2 (7 bases). CDR1 and CDR2 (germline): MNHEY, SMNVEV (reference sequence). V lost 4 bases and J 2 bases, leaving 15 bases between the germline ends. This CDR3 contains 16 residues. As DNA, the CDR3 is TGTGCCAGCAGTTCGGCGGGGGCTAGTGCCTACAATGAGCAGTTCTTC. It specifies CASSSAGASAYNEQFF.

In this sample, this clonotype turned up once. The genes are TRBV3-1 and TRBJ1-6, with TRBD1 as a possible D gene (5 bases). Germline V gene data show CDR1 as LGHDT and CDR2 as YNNKEL (reference sequence). The length of the CDR3 is 15 residues. Trimming took off 4 bases at V and 8 bases at J, with 15 bases between the two ends. In nucleotides, the CDR3 is TGTGCCAGCAGCCTAGGGACGCATGGTTATTCACCCCTCCACTTT. Amino acid sequence: CASSLGTHGYSPLHF.

The gene calls are TRBV12-3 or TRBV12-4 and TRBJ2-7, with TRBD2 matching over 9 bases. Judging by the DNA end, TRBJ2-5 fits better; the J call may be wrong. The CDR3 contains 14 residues. The CDR3 region is CASNLSGRGETQYF. The CDR3 DNA reads TGTGCCAGCAACCTTAGCGGGAGAGGAGAGACCCAGTACTTC.

J is TRBJ2-7 and V is TRBV7-9, with D perhaps matching TRBD1 (5 bases). Germline CDR1 is SEHNR and CDR2 is FQNEAQ (reference sequence). The CDR3 has 16 residues. V lost 5 bases to trimming and J lost 2 bases, with 19 bases between them. CDR3 coding DNA: TGTGCCAGCAGCCCCAACTCGGGTTTCAGGGCCTACGAGCAGTACTTC. It specifies CASSPNSGFRAYEQYF.

The chain uses TRBV5-4 and TRBJ2-7, with 7 bases that match TRBD1. Germline assignment: CDR1 SGHNT and CDR2 YYREEE (reference sequence). J was trimmed by 0 bases and V by 2 bases; bases with no gene match: 5. This CDR3 spans 15 amino acids. CDR3 residues: CASSFATGSSYEQYF. For the CDR3, the DNA is TGTGCCAGCAGCTTTGCGACAGGGAGCTCCTACGAGCAGTACTTC.

The chain has TRBV6-1 and TRBJ2-3; tentative D call: TRBD1 (6 bases). The CDR3 covers 16 residues. The V gene's germline CDR1 is MNHNS and CDR2 SASEGT. V lost 2 bases and J 0 bases, leaving 12 bases between the germline ends. The CDR3: CASSERGSPSTDTQYF. The CDR3 region has the DNA TGTGCCAGCAGTGAAAGGGGGAGCCCTAGCACAGATACGCAGTATTTT.

The J gene is TRBJ2-1, the V gene TRBV2, with 8 bases matching TRBD2. Unmatched junction bases numbered 3, after V lost 8 bases and J lost 0 bases. Looked up from germline, CDR1 is SNHLY and CDR2 is FYNNEI. This CDR3 is built from 14 residues. The CDR3: CASQLAASYNEQFF. Written as DNA, the CDR3 is TGTGCCAGCCAACTAGCGGCCTCCTACAATGAGCAGTTCTTC.